One and the same sample provided the 21 T cell receptor beta chains below, sequenced in a study of blood T cell repertoires in COVID-19. Here immunoSEQ multiplex PCR was the method, and the copy in TCRdb shows in-frame clones only, minus some. This sample has approximately 90,000 clones; 89% occur once, and the top ten carry over 7%. Sequenced input: peripheral blood. The receptors were gathered from a man between 50 and 59 years old with acute or convalescent COVID-19.

A note on this clone: Other DNA sequences within the sample encode an identical CDR3. CDR3: CASSLSLGRTYEQYF. The CDR3 DNA follows: TGTGCCAGCAGTTTATCCCTAGGCAGGACATACGAGCAGTACTTC. V gene TRBV27 combines with J gene TRBJ2-7; possible D gene TRBD1, 5 bases. Trimming stripped 0 bases from V and 4 bases from J, with 13 bases between. The CDR3 has 15 residues. Germline V gene data show CDR1 as MNHEY and CDR2 as SMNVEV (reference sequence).

The gene calls are TRBV15 and TRBJ1-4; 7 bases are a match to TRBD1. The ends lost 1 base at V and 10 bases at J; junction bases unmatched: 6. Germline loops: CDR1 LNHNV, CDR2 YYDKDF (reference sequence). There are 14 residues in the CDR3. CDR3 region: CATSRVEGGVKLFF. The CDR3 DNA reads TGTGCCACCAGCAGAGTCGAAGGGGGCGTAAAACTGTTTTTT.

This chain connects TRBV5-4 to TRBJ1-2, with TRBD1 matching over 7 bases. J gave up 4 bases and V 3 bases, and 9 bases lay outside the gene matches. The CDR3 runs 15 residues. Per the germline V gene, CDR1 is SGHNT and CDR2 is YYREEE (reference sequence). CDR3 nucleotides: TGTGCCAGCAGCTCTTTAAGCCGGGACAGCTATGGCTACACCTTC. Translated: CASSSLSRDSYGYTF.

The rearrangement joins TRBV11-2 to TRBJ1-6; perhaps TRBD1 as D (5 bases). Germline V gives CDR1 SGHAT, CDR2 FQNNGV. Trimming shortened V by 3 bases and J by 4 bases, and 13 bases separated the two germline ends. The CDR3 sequence is 16 residues long. The CDR3 coding sequence is TGTGCCAGCAGCTTTCTGACAGCGATTTATAATTCACCCCTCCACTTT. As protein: CASSFLTAIYNSPLHF. The complete variable domain, with remaining parts taken from reference TRBV11-2 and TRBJ1-6, reads EAGVAQSPRYKIIEKRQSVAFWCNPISGHATLYWYQQILGQGPKLLIQFQNNGVVDDSQLPKDRFSAERLKGVDSTLKIQPAKLEDSAVYLCASSFLTAIYNSPLHFGNGTRLTVT.

The V and J genes are TRBV4-2 and TRBJ1-3; D gene ambiguous. Trimming shortened V by 1 base and J by 3 bases, and 13 bases separated the two germline ends. The CDR3 spans 16 residues. Germline V gene data show CDR1 as LGHNA and CDR2 as YNFKEQ. The CDR3 here is CASSQAFGRDGNTIYF. The CDR3 DNA reads as TGTGCCAGCAGCCAAGCGTTTGGGAGGGATGGAAACACCATATATTTT.

The chain is built from TRBV7-2 and TRBJ1-2, with D tentatively TRBD1 (6 bases). Per the germline V gene, CDR1 is SGHTA and CDR2 is FQGNSA. V was shortened by 5 bases and J by 1 base, with 11 bases between the two germline ends. CDR3 length: 14 amino acids. CDR3 residues: CASSTGWINYGYTF. In DNA, the CDR3 is TGTGCCAGCAGCACAGGGTGGATTAACTATGGCTACACCTTC.

V is TRBV2 and J is TRBJ1-1; D gene unclear. Germline V lookup: CDR1 SNHLY, CDR2 FYNNEI. The CDR3 consists of 14 residues. Trimming cost V 2 bases and J 5 bases, with 12 bases left between them. The CDR3 reads CASSERRGGTEAFF. CDR3 bases: TGTGCCAGCAGTGAAAGGAGAGGAGGGACTGAAGCTTTCTTT.

This chain links TRBV9 with TRBJ2-3; D possibly corresponds to TRBD1 (6 bases). Germline-derived CDR1 and CDR2 are SGDLS and YYNGEE. The CDR3 sequence is 16 residues long. The germline V and J ends were trimmed by 3 bases and 2 bases, with 16 bases remaining between them. In DNA, the CDR3 is TGTGCCAGCAGCGGGCCACAGGGAGCCGCCACAGATACGCAGTATTTT. Amino acid sequence: CASSGPQGAATDTQYF. The full variable domain, with the rest looked up from reference TRBV9 and TRBJ2-3, is DSGVTQTPKHLITATGQRVTLRCSPRSGDLSVYWYQQSLDQGLQFLIQYYNGEERAKGNILERFSAQQFPDLHSELNLSSLELGDSALYFCASSGPQGAATDTQYFGPGTRLTVL.

The chain couples TRBV2 to TRBJ2-2, with 7 bases aligning to TRBD1. The V gene end was trimmed by 7 bases and the J gene end by 0 bases; junction bases not matched to a gene: 2. The V gene's germline CDR1 is SNHLY and CDR2 FYNNEI. CDR3 length: 14 amino acids. The CDR3 loop reads CASKGQTNTGELFF. The CDR3, as DNA: TGTGCCAGCAAGGGACAGACGAACACCGGGGAGCTGTTTTTT.

This rearrangement joins TRBV5-1 to TRBJ2-5; 9 bases map to TRBD1. Germline V gene data show CDR1 as SGHRS and CDR2 as YFSETQ. Trimming cost V 0 bases and J 6 bases; bases outside gene matches: 9. The CDR3 consists of 16 residues. CDR3 sequence: CASSLELGTGRQTQYF. The CDR3 DNA follows: TGCGCCAGCAGCTTGGAACTAGGGACAGGGCGACAGACCCAGTACTTC.

This chain joins TRBV6-5 and TRBJ1-2; 9 bases match TRBD1. The CDR3 spans 12 residues. Looked up from germline, CDR1 is MNHEY and CDR2 is SVGAGI. V lost 5 bases, J lost 6 bases, and 1 base stayed unmatched. CDR3 sequence reads: CASSNRGHGYTF. The CDR3 nucleotides read TGTGCCAGCAGTAACAGGGGGCATGGCTACACCTTC.

The chain carries TRBV2 and TRBJ1-2, with TRBD1 matching over 10 bases. This CDR3 is built from 13 residues. Trimming cost V 6 bases and J 6 bases; bases outside gene matches: 4. CDR1 SNHLY and CDR2 FYNNEI come from the germline V gene. CDR3 DNA: TGTGCCAGCAGGACAGGGGGCCCCCATGGCTACACCTTC. Protein sequence: CASRTGGPHGYTF. Variable domain in full (rest from reference TRBV2 and TRBJ1-2): EPEVTQTPSHQVTQMGQEVILRCVPISNHLYFYWYRQILGQKVEFLVSFYNNEISEKSEIFDDQFSVERPDGSNFTLKIRSTKLEDSAMYFCASRTGGPHGYTFGSGTRLTVV.

The CDR3 sequence is CASSLGGQPQHF. In DNA form, the CDR3 reads TGTGCCAGCAGTTTAGGGGGGCAGCCCCAGCATTTT. This sequence joins TRBV27 and TRBJ1-5, with D perhaps TRBD1 (5 bases). The CDR3 extends over 12 amino acids. The V end was cut by 2 bases, the J end by 7 bases, with 6 bases between. The germline gives CDR1 MNHEY, CDR2 SMNVEV (reference sequence).

As DNA, the CDR3 is TGTGCCAGCAGCGTCAGCACAGGGGGGTTCTCTGGAAACACCATATATTTT. This codes for CASSVSTGGFSGNTIYF. The V and J genes are TRBV9 and TRBJ1-3, with TRBD1 matching over 8 bases. The CDR3 is made up of 17 amino acids. Germline V gene lookup returns CDR1 SGDLS and CDR2 YYNGEE. Unmatched junction bases numbered 7, after V lost 2 bases and J lost 0 bases.

This chain uses TRBV28 with TRBJ1-2; possibly TRBD1 for D (6 bases). V lost 2 bases and J lost 0, with 7 bases in between. This CDR3 comprises 14 residues. Germline V gene lookup returns CDR1 MDHEN and CDR2 SYDVKM. The CDR3 here is CASSLTGPNYGYTF. In DNA, the CDR3 is TGTGCCAGCAGTTTAACAGGGCCTAACTATGGCTACACCTTC.

The chain links TRBV7-3 to TRBJ1-2, with D possibly being TRBD1 (6 bases). CDR1 SGHTA and CDR2 FQGTGA come from the germline V gene. This CDR3 is 14 amino acids long. With 3 bases removed from V and 1 base from J, the gap between germline ends came to 9 bases. CDR3 nucleotide sequence: TGTGCCAGCAGCTTGGACAGTCATAACTATGGCTACACCTTC. Translated, it gives CASSLDSHNYGYTF. Together with reference TRBV7-3 and TRBJ1-2, the CDR3 gives the full variable domain: GAGVSQTPSNKVTEKGKYVELRCDPISGHTALYWYRQSLGQGPEFLIYFQGTGAADDSGLPNDRFFAVRPEGSVSTLKIQRTERGDSAVYLCASSLDSHNYGYTFGSGTRLTVV.

The chain recombines TRBV3-1 (or the pseudogene TRBV3-2) with TRBJ1-6, with 7 positions matching TRBD1. This CDR3 region has 16 residues. With V trimmed by 4 bases and J by 6 bases, 9 bases remained unmatched. CDR1 LGHDT and CDR2 YNNKEL come from the germline V gene (reference sequence). This chain's CDR3 is CASSPRGRGLNSPLHF. For the CDR3, the DNA is TGTGCCAGCAGCCCCCGGGGTAGGGGGCTTAATTCACCCCTCCACTTT.

This sequence joins TRBV3-1 (or the pseudogene TRBV3-2) and TRBJ2-5; D is possibly TRBD2 (6 bases). V shed 0 bases and J shed 5 bases, with 13 bases lying between them. Germline V gene data show CDR1 as LGHDT and CDR2 as YNNKEL (reference sequence). The CDR3 has 15 residues. The CDR3: CASSQDVGRRETQYF. The DNA of the CDR3 is TGTGCCAGCAGCCAAGATGTAGGGAGGCGGGAGACCCAGTACTTC.

The gene calls are TRBV5-6 and TRBJ1-2; no definite D call. This CDR3 spans 16 amino acids. Trimming took off 5 bases at V and 4 bases at J, with 21 bases between the two ends. Germline V lookup: CDR1 SGHDT, CDR2 YYEEEE. This CDR3 is CASRRQGRGLSYGYTF. Written as DNA, the CDR3 is TGTGCCAGCAGACGACAAGGTCGGGGTCTCTCCTATGGCTACACCTTC.

The rearrangement links TRBV5-6 to TRBJ1-1; D ambiguous. CDR1 SGHDT and CDR2 YYEEEE come from the germline V gene. V lost 1 base and J 7 bases, leaving 5 bases between the germline ends. The CDR3 runs to 11 residues. This CDR3 reads CASSLYGEAFF. The CDR3 DNA follows: TGTGCCAGCAGCTTGTACGGTGAAGCTTTCTTT.

The V and J genes are TRBV5-1 and TRBJ2-2, with 7 bases lining up with TRBD1. Germline assignment: CDR1 SGHRS and CDR2 YFSETQ. The CDR3 is made up of 15 amino acids. J lost 3 bases, V lost 3 bases, and 5 bases had no gene match. CDR3 protein: CASSWDSPYTGELFF. DNA of the CDR3: TGCGCCAGCAGCTGGGACAGCCCTTACACCGGGGAGCTGTTTTTT.